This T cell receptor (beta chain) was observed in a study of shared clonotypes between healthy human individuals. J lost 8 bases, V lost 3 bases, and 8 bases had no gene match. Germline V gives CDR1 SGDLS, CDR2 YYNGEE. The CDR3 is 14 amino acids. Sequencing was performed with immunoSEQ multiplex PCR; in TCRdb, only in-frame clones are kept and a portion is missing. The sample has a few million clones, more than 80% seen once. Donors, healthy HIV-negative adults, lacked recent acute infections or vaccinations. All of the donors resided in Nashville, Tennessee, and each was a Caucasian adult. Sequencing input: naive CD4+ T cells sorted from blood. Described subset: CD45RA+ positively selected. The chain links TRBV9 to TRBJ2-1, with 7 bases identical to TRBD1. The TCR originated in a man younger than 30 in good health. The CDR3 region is CASSELQGKHEQFF. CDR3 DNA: TGTGCCAGCAGCGAGTTACAGGGGAAGCATGAGCAGTTCTTC. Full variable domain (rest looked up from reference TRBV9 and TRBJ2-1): DSGVTQTPKHLITATGQRVTLRCSPRSGDLSVYWYQQSLDQGLQFLIQYYNGEERAKGNILERFSAQQFPDLHSELNLSSLELGDSALYFCASSELQGKHEQFFGPGTRLTVL.